This is a list of T cell receptor beta chains from one sample in a study of T cell responses to AZD1222 COVID-19 vaccine. Some clones are missing from TCRdb's copy, which holds only in-frame ones; the method was immunoSEQ multiplex PCR. Among about 100,000 clones listed, 87% were seen once. The input for sequencing was peripheral blood, taken on day 0 of AZD1222 vaccination. The receptor set was obtained from an adult in good health. CDR3s include the opening cysteine and the closing phenylalanine or tryptophan. Each record gives: clone size, J gene, D gene, V gene, CDR3 protein, CDR3 DNA. A D gene is named only where the DNA matches it firmly. Some rows mark clone size as missing; the rest say once, few, many or name a class of expanded clone.

- TRBJ1-2 TRBD1 TRBV18 CASSPSGTGDYGYTF TGTGCCAGCTCACCATCCGGGACAGGGGACTATGGCTACACCTTC
- TRBJ1-1 - TRBV19 CASSIGPNTEAFF TGTGCCAGTAGTATAGGGCCGAACACTGAAGCTTTCTTT
once TRBJ1-5 - TRBV10-3 CAISEDGAEGQPQHF TGTGCCATCAGTGAGGATGGGGCAGAGGGCCAGCCCCAGCATTTT
- TRBJ1-5 - TRBV2 CASRATGNQPQHF TGTGCCAGCAGGGCCACGGGTAATCAGCCCCAGCATTTT
- TRBJ2-1 TRBD2 TRBV10-1 CASSPRGPGTSGDNEQFF TGCGCCAGCAGCCCTCGGGGGCCAGGGACTAGCGGGGACAATGAGCAGTTCTTC
medium-sized TRBJ2-1 TRBD2 TRBV19 CASSRLAGVNEQFF TGTGCCAGTAGTAGGCTAGCGGGGGTTAATGAGCAGTTCTTC
once TRBJ2-5 - TRBV27 CASSLQGETQYF TGTGCCAGCAGTTTACAGGGGGAGACCCAGTACTTC
- TRBJ2-3 - TRBV5-4 CASSPESGTDTQYF TGTGCCAGCAGCCCCGAGTCAGGCACAGATACGCAGTATTTT
- TRBJ2-3 TRBD2 TRBV3-1/TRBV3-2 CASSQDRVMLAGEDTQYF TGTGCCAGCAGCCAAGATCGGGTAATGCTAGCGGGGGAAGATACGCAGTATTTT
- TRBJ1-2 - TRBV30 CAWMRDRPYGYTF TGTGCCTGGATGAGGGATAGGCCGTATGGCTACACCTTC
- TRBJ2-7 - TRBV19 CASSLGPWGEQYF TGTGCCAGTAGCCTGGGGCCTTGGGGCGAGCAGTACTTC
- TRBJ2-3 - TRBV24-1 CATSDPLGGRSTDTQYF TGTGCCACCAGTGATCCCCTTGGCGGCCGAAGCACAGATACGCAGTATTTT
few TRBJ2-1 - TRBV7-9 CAGNEQFF TGTGCAGGCAATGAGCAGTTCTTC
- TRBJ2-5 TRBD2 TRBV4-2 CASSQASSGVQETQYF TGTGCCAGCAGCCAAGCTTCTAGCGGCGTGCAAGAGACCCAGTACTTC
- TRBJ1-2 - TRBV5-1 CASSLVGLDYGYTF TGCGCCAGCAGCTTGGTAGGCCTAGACTATGGCTACACCTTC
- TRBJ2-4 - TRBV30 CAWGGKGWEKNIQYF TGTGCCTGGGGCGGCAAAGGTTGGGAAAAAAACATTCAGTACTTC
- TRBJ1-2 TRBD1 TRBV29-1 CSVRSGTGGYGYTF TGCAGCGTTAGGTCGGGGACAGGGGGATATGGCTACACCTTC
- TRBJ2-1 - TRBV18 CASSPVTSRNEQFF TGTGCCAGCTCACCAGTAACCTCCCGCAATGAGCAGTTCTTC
once TRBJ1-1 TRBD1 TRBV15 CATSKPGGLNTEAFF TGTGCCACCAGCAAACCAGGGGGCCTGAACACTGAAGCTTTCTTT
- TRBJ1-1 - TRBV6-5 CASSWRTATKNTEAFF TGTGCCAGCAGTTGGCGGACAGCGACAAAGAACACTGAAGCTTTCTTT
- TRBJ1-1 TRBD1 TRBV29-1 CSVGQGSNTEAFF TGCAGCGTGGGACAGGGTTCGAACACTGAAGCTTTCTTT
- TRBJ1-6 TRBD1 TRBV3-1/TRBV3-2 CASSHLGQRYSPLHF TGTGCCAGCAGCCACTTGGGACAGAGATATTCACCCCTCCACTTT
- TRBJ2-1 TRBD2 TRBV27 CASSLSFAGGTYNEQFF TGTGCCAGCAGTTTATCGTTTGCGGGGGGCACCTACAATGAGCAGTTCTTC
- TRBJ1-1 - TRBV29-1 CSVGGSVGNTEAFF TGCAGCGTTGGAGGATCGGTGGGGAACACTGAAGCTTTCTTT
- TRBJ2-7 - TRBV3-1/TRBV3-2 CASSQGYRAEQYF TGTGCCAGCAGCCAAGGCTACAGGGCCGAGCAGTACTTC
- TRBJ2-5 - TRBV7-9 CASSSWREAPGETQYF TGTGCCAGCAGCTCCTGGAGGGAGGCCCCCGGAGAGACCCAGTACTTC
- TRBJ1-5 - TRBV5-1 CASSRDSNQPQHF TGCGCCAGCAGCAGGGATAGCAATCAGCCCCAGCATTTT
- TRBJ1-2 - TRBV30 CAWSVRRTTNYGYTF TGTGCCTGGAGTGTACGAAGGACAACCAACTATGGCTACACCTTC
- TRBJ2-1 TRBD2 TRBV19 CASSTRRGGYNEQFF TGTGCCAGTAGTACCCGGCGCGGGGGCTACAATGAGCAGTTCTTC
- TRBJ2-1 - TRBV28 CASSEAGFRASYNEQFF TGTGCCAGCAGTGAGGCCGGTTTTCGTGCTTCCTACAATGAGCAGTTCTTC
- TRBJ2-2 - TRBV19 CASSIPPGELFF TGTGCCAGTAGTATACCTCCCGGGGAGCTGTTTTTT
- TRBJ1-5 - TRBV4-3 CASSQVWGDSNQPQHF TGCGCCAGCAGCCAAGTTTGGGGGGATAGCAATCAGCCCCAGCATTTT
- TRBJ1-3 - TRBV2 CASSESGSGNTIYF TGTGCCAGCAGTGAAAGTGGCTCTGGAAACACCATATATTTT
- TRBJ1-2 - TRBV6-2/TRBV6-3 CASSYVGADGYTF TGTGCCAGCAGTTACGTCGGGGCTGATGGCTACACCTTC
- TRBJ1-5 - TRBV3-1/TRBV3-2 CASSRVSGQPQHF TGTGCCAGCAGCCGCGTCAGCGGACAGCCCCAGCATTTT
- TRBJ2-7 TRBD1 TRBV3-1/TRBV3-2 CASSHQWTGGAEQYF TGTGCCAGCAGCCATCAGTGGACAGGGGGCGCCGAGCAGTACTTC
once TRBJ2-5 TRBD2 TRBV7-2 CASSSSGARETQYF TGTGCCAGCAGCTCGAGCGGGGCCCGGGAGACCCAGTACTTC
- TRBJ2-1 - TRBV7-9 CASSLAHLNNEQFF TGTGCCAGCAGCTTAGCACACTTGAACAATGAGCAGTTCTTC
- TRBJ1-1 TRBD1 TRBV7-8 CASSFRTGTGESTEAFF TGTGCCAGCAGCTTTAGAACCGGGACAGGGGAAAGTACTGAAGCTTTCTTT
- TRBJ1-2 TRBD1 TRBV9 CASSAGGHGDYGYTF TGTGCCAGCAGCGCAGGGGGGCATGGGGACTATGGCTACACCTTC
- TRBJ1-2 TRBD1 TRBV11-2 CASSFSRQGYGYTF TGTGCCAGCAGCTTTAGTAGACAGGGATATGGCTACACCTTC
- TRBJ1-2 - TRBV4-3 CASSHNRATNYGYTF TGCGCCAGCAGCCACAACAGGGCAACTAACTATGGCTACACCTTC